This T cell receptor beta chain derives from a study of OX40 agonist ivuxolimab in advanced cancers. For the study at large: Prior anti-PD-1, anti-PD-L1 or anti-CTLA-4 therapy did not bar entry, and more than 35% had some.

Measured with immunoSEQ multiplex PCR; TCRdb has only the in-frame clones, and not every one. The sample holds about 73,000 clones, approximately 86% seen once. This clonotype originated in an adult with an advanced solid tumor such as melanoma, head and neck, liver or kidney cancer. Sequenced material: CD4+ or CD8+ T cells sorted from blood, taken in a trial of the OX40 agonist ivuxolimab.

The CDR3 nucleotides read TGCAGTGCTCCCAGGGCCGATACGCAGTATTTT. This codes for CSAPRADTQYF. This chain connects TRBV20-1 to TRBJ2-3, with D perhaps matching TRBD1 (5 bases). Germline CDR1 DFQATT, CDR2 SNEGSKA (reference sequence). CDR3 size: 11 residues. Trimming cost V 5 bases and J 6 bases, with 9 bases left between them.